The entry that follows covers one T cell receptor beta chain sequence. RNA transcripts gave rise to amplified TCR beta CDR3 regions. First-round RT-PCR with HTBI primers amplified the TCR CDR3 region. TCRdb fed the multiplex PCR reads into MiXCR, producing one record per CDR3 protein. The table shows more than 500,000 distinct CDR3 sequences, with about a sixth occurring only once. The data were taken from a study of T cells in Graves' hyperthyroidism and ophthalmopathy. The CDR3 totals 10 residues. Between the trimmed V and J ends, which lost 7 bases and 5 bases, there was a span of 6 bases. Germline V gene data show CDR1 as DFQATT and CDR2 as SNEGSKA (reference sequence).

The specimen sequenced was blood. This clonotype was sampled from a young woman with Graves' hyperthyroidism. V is TRBV20-1 and J is TRBJ2-1; D is perhaps TRBD2 (6 bases). CDR3 in amino acids: CSGGDNEQFF. CDR3 nucleotide sequence: TGCAGTGGGGGGGACAATGAGCAGTTCTTC.